Listed below are T cell receptor beta chains from one sample, sequenced in a study of glioma-infiltrating T cells after dendritic cell vaccination. Some clones are missing from TCRdb's copy, which holds only in-frame ones; the method was immunoSEQ multiplex PCR. The table lists approximately 85,000 clones, around 84% of them singletons. Sequencing was performed on blood, taken after dendritic cell vaccination. The receptors shown here come from a human donor with glioblastoma. Each CDR3 is given with its conserved first and last residue. Fields, in order: D gene, clone size, V gene, J gene, CDR3 DNA, CDR3 protein. The D gene is left open where the match is weak. The size of a clone is reported for some rows only, either as once, few or many, or as a class for expanded clones.

NA	NA	TRBV7-9	TRBJ1-5	TGTGCCAGCAGCTTAGCAGCGGGGGGCGTCAATCAGCCCCAGCATTTT	CASSLAAGGVNQPQHF
TRBD1	NA	TRBV6-5	TRBJ1-5	TGTGCCAGCAGTCGGACAGGGGTAATTCAGCCCCAGCATTTT	CASSRTGVIQPQHF
NA	NA	TRBV6-5	TRBJ1-5	TGTGCCAGCAGATCAGGGGTAGGAAATCAGCCCCAGCATTTT	CASRSGVGNQPQHF
NA	NA	TRBV4-1	TRBJ1-5	TGCGCCAGCAGCCAAGTACAGCCAGCACATAGCAATCAGCCCCAGCATTTT	CASSQVQPAHSNQPQHF
NA	NA	TRBV9	TRBJ2-7	TGTGCCAGCAGCTTAGGAGGGGGGGGCTACGAGCAGTACTTC	CASSLGGGGYEQYF
NA	NA	TRBV11-2	TRBJ1-4	TGTGCCAGCAGCTATTTAGCAACTAATGAAAAACTGTTTTTT	CASSYLATNEKLFF
NA	NA	TRBV25-1	TRBJ2-6	TGTGCCAGCAGTGAAGTTCCCGGTCAATCTGGGGCCAACGTCCTGACTTTC	CASSEVPGQSGANVLTF
TRBD1	NA	TRBV7-9	TRBJ1-5	TGTGCCAGCAGCCCTGGGACAGGGGAGAATCAGCCCCAGCATTTT	CASSPGTGENQPQHF
TRBD1	few	TRBV7-8	TRBJ1-5	TGTGCCAGCCCCCGGAGGGACAGGGTCTATAGCAATCAGCCCCAGCATTTT	CASPRRDRVYSNQPQHF
TRBD1	NA	TRBV6-5	TRBJ1-5	TGTGCCAGCAGTTACTCTCGAGGGGGCAATCAGCCCCAACATTTT	CASSYSRGGNQPQHF
NA	once	TRBV13	TRBJ1-1	TGTGCCAGCACCCCGGGTACTGAAGCTTTCTTT	CASTPGTEAFF
NA	NA	TRBV11-2	TRBJ2-3	TGTGCCAGCAGCACCCGACAGCGGGCCCCCACAGATACGCAGTATTTT	CASSTRQRAPTDTQYF
TRBD1	NA	TRBV10-3	TRBJ1-2	TGTGCCACCAAGGGACAGGAGGTCCCTAACTATGGCTACACCTTC	CATKGQEVPNYGYTF
TRBD2	NA	TRBV27	TRBJ2-5	TGTGCCAGCAGCTCCCTTAGCGGGGGAGGGCGGGCCCAGTACTTC	CASSSLSGGGRAQYF
NA	NA	TRBV18	TRBJ2-7	TGTGCCAGCTCACCACGGAGGACGGTCTACGAGCAGTACTTC	CASSPRRTVYEQYF
NA	once	TRBV27	TRBJ2-1	TGTGCCAGCAGTTTGTCGGACACCTCGTACAATGAGCAGTTCTTC	CASSLSDTSYNEQFF
TRBD2	NA	TRBV29-1	TRBJ2-3	TGCAGCGTTGACACTAGCGGGATGAAGTATACGCAGTATTTT	CSVDTSGMKYTQYF
NA	NA	TRBV6-6	TRBJ2-7	TGTGCCAGCAGTCGAGGGGGTTACACCTACGAGCAGTACTTC	CASSRGGYTYEQYF
NA	NA	TRBV6-5	TRBJ1-1	TGTGCCAGCACTCCGGGGGGGGAGAGGAACACTGAAGCTTTCTTT	CASTPGGERNTEAFF
NA	NA	TRBV7-9	TRBJ1-1	TGTGCCAGCAGCTTAGATCGGGGAATGAACACTGAAGCTTTCTTT	CASSLDRGMNTEAFF
NA	NA	TRBV7-6	TRBJ1-1	TGTGCCAGCAGCTCCGGGACACCCTTGGGGAACACTGAAGCTTTCTTT	CASSSGTPLGNTEAFF
NA	NA	TRBV5-1	TRBJ1-2	TGCGCCAGCAGCCCGGGGGACTATGGCTACACCTTC	CASSPGDYGYTF
NA	NA	TRBV23-1	TRBJ2-7	TGCGCCAGCAGTCATTTCCGGTCGTCCTACGAGCAGTACTTC	CASSHFRSSYEQYF
TRBD1	NA	TRBV2	TRBJ1-2	TGTGCCAGTAGATACGTGGACACAGGGGGAGGCGGCTACACCTTC	CASRYVDTGGGGYTF
TRBD2	once	TRBV4-2	TRBJ2-7	TGTGCCAGCAGCCGAGGGACTAGCGCCTCCTACGAGCAGTACTTC	CASSRGTSASYEQYF
TRBD1	NA	TRBV7-9	TRBJ1-2	TGTGCCAGCAGCGACCGGGACAGGGGGATGATAGACACCTTC	CASSDRDRGMIDTF
TRBD1	NA	TRBV29-1	TRBJ1-2	TGCAGCGACGACGACAGGGCGGGATACACCTTC	CSDDDRAGYTF
TRBD1	NA	TRBV30	TRBJ2-2	TGTGCCTGGTCAGGGGGTAAAAGGTACACCGGGGAGCTGTTTTTT	CAWSGGKRYTGELFF
NA	NA	TRBV28	TRBJ1-5	TGTGCCAGCAGTTTAAACAGGTATTCCAATCAGCCCCAGCATTTT	CASSLNRYSNQPQHF